A single sample is the source of the 18 T cell receptor beta chains below, sequenced in a study of blood T cell repertoires in COVID-19. Assay: immunoSEQ multiplex PCR; the TCRdb copy retains only in-frame clones and omits some. In the table there are roughly 79,000 clones, approximately 88% of which are singletons. The source material was peripheral blood. The receptors here all came from a woman aged 45-65 years with acute or convalescent COVID-19.

The chain carries TRBV18 and TRBJ2-3, with TRBD2 matching over 7 bases. Germline trimming cut 3 bases from V and 7 bases from J; bases unmatched to any gene: 4. The CDR3 runs to 13 residues. The germline gives CDR1 KGHSH, CDR2 LQKENI. DNA of the CDR3: TGTGCCAGCTCACCGGGGACTATTAATACGCAGTATTTT. This translates into CASSPGTINTQYF.

The rearrangement joins TRBV6-6 to TRBJ1-1; 8 nucleotides agree with TRBD1. In germline, CDR1 is MNHNY, CDR2 SVGAGI (reference sequence). Trimming took 5 bases from V and 7 from J; bases not matched to a gene: 3. This CDR3 comprises 12 residues. This CDR3 reads CASSQGAGEAFF. The DNA for the CDR3 is TGTGCCAGCAGTCAGGGGGCCGGTGAAGCTTTCTTT.

The gene calls are TRBV5-1 and TRBJ1-2; D may be TRBD1 (6 bases). Trimming stripped 0 bases from V and 6 bases from J, with 12 bases between. Germline V lookup: CDR1 SGHRS, CDR2 YFSETQ. CDR3 length: 14 residues. CDR3 DNA sequence: TGCGCCAGCAGCTTGGACAGGGCCGTGGATGGCTACACCTTC. Protein sequence: CASSLDRAVDGYTF.

The chain recombines TRBV9 with TRBJ1-2; unclear D gene. The CDR3 consists of 13 residues. Germline V gene sequence: CDR1 SGDLS, CDR2 YYNGEE. Trimming took off 3 bases at V and 8 bases at J, with 14 bases between the two ends. CDR3 in DNA: TGTGCCAGCAGCGAAGCCCGAGTCGCGGGCTACACCTTC. This encodes CASSEARVAGYTF.

The V gene is TRBV5-4, the J gene TRBJ1-6, with D possibly matching TRBD1 (6 bases). V was shortened by 4 bases and J by 7 bases, with 9 bases between the two germline ends. The CDR3 covers 13 residues. The germline V gene encodes CDR1 SGHNT and CDR2 YYREEE (reference sequence). The CDR3 region is CASSRDTNSPLHF. The CDR3 DNA reads TGTGCCAGCAGCCGGGACACAAATTCACCCCTCCACTTT.

The chain uses TRBV27 and TRBJ2-7, with D possibly TRBD1 on 6 matching bases. This CDR3 has 18 amino acids. Germline CDR1 reads MNHEY; CDR2 reads SMNVEV (reference sequence). V was shortened by 5 bases and J by 2 bases, with 25 bases between the two germline ends. The CDR3 DNA reads as TGTGCCAGCAGTCCAACCCCAGGGGTACCTGGCCCTCCCTACGAGCAGTACTTC. Protein: CASSPTPGVPGPPYEQYF.

V gene TRBV3-1 (or the pseudogene TRBV3-2) combines with J gene TRBJ2-3; D perhaps matches TRBD1 (6 bases). The V end lost 0 bases, the J end lost 1 base, and 14 bases lay between the germline ends. There are 17 residues in the CDR3. Germline assignment: CDR1 LGHDT and CDR2 YNNKEL (reference sequence). CDR3 sequence reads: CASSQEGAGWGTDTQYF. The CDR3 bases are TGTGCCAGCAGCCAAGAGGGGGCAGGGTGGGGCACAGATACGCAGTATTTT.

The rearrangement joins TRBV3-1 (or the pseudogene TRBV3-2) to TRBJ2-7; the D is unclear. The CDR3 sequence is 13 residues long. The germline V gene has CDR1 LGHDT and CDR2 YNNKEL (reference sequence). V was pared by 4 bases and J by 3 bases, with 10 bases between. Here the CDR3 DNA reads TGTGCCAGCAGCCGAACAGAGAACTACGAGCAGTACTTC. Its protein is CASSRTENYEQYF.

The chain combines TRBV7-9 with TRBJ1-2, with TRBD1 matching over 9 bases. The CDR3 consists of 16 residues. Germline trimming cut 1 base from V and 3 bases from J; bases unmatched to any gene: 6. Germline V gene sequence: CDR1 SEHNR, CDR2 FQNEAQ (reference sequence). CDR3 nucleotide sequence: TGTGCCAGCAGCTTAGAGGTTACAGGGGGCGACTATGGCTACACCTTC. This sequence encodes CASSLEVTGGDYGYTF.

A word on this clone: This CDR3 is also generated by other DNA sequences in the sample. The CDR3: CASSEGSGGQDTQYF. The CDR3 nucleotides are TGTGCCAGCAGTGAAGGGAGCGGGGGGCAAGATACGCAGTATTTT. V usage is TRBV6-1 and J usage is TRBJ2-3; 9 bases fit TRBD2. CDR3 size: 15 residues. Germline CDR1 reads MNHNS; CDR2 reads SASEGT. The trim removed 1 base at V and 5 bases at J, leaving 4 bases unmatched.

This clone was counted a few times. V is TRBV7-9 and J is TRBJ2-5, with TRBD2 as a possible D gene (6 bases). This CDR3 contains 14 residues. Per germline, CDR1 SEHNR and CDR2 FQNEAQ (reference sequence). The V and J ends lost 4 bases and 5 bases respectively, with 14 bases between them. For the CDR3, the DNA is TGTGCCAGCAGCTCCCCGGGGGAACGGGAGACCCAGTACTTC. Translated, it gives CASSSPGERETQYF.

The DNA of the CDR3 is TGTGCCAGCAGCCCAAGGGGTGGCAATGAGCAGTTCTTC. Translated: CASSPRGGNEQFF. This chain uses TRBV9 with TRBJ2-1; a weak D match, TRBD1 (5 bases). Trimming removed 4 bases from V and 6 bases from J, with 11 bases in between. This CDR3 has 13 residues. Germline V gives CDR1 SGDLS, CDR2 YYNGEE. Full variable domain (rest looked up from reference TRBV9 and TRBJ2-1): DSGVTQTPKHLITATGQRVTLRCSPRSGDLSVYWYQQSLDQGLQFLIQYYNGEERAKGNILERFSAQQFPDLHSELNLSSLELGDSALYFCASSPRGGNEQFFGPGTRLTVL.

The chain combines TRBV23-1 with TRBJ2-5; the D gene is possibly TRBD1 (5 bases). TRBV23-1 qualifies as an ORF whose function is uncertain. V shed 4 bases and J shed 5 bases, with 17 bases lying between them. There are 15 residues in the CDR3. The DNA of the CDR3 is TGCGCCAGCAGTCGCCTGGGTAGGGGTTTGGAGACCCAGTACTTC. Translating gives CASSRLGRGLETQYF.

The J gene is TRBJ1-5, the V gene TRBV27, with D perhaps matching TRBD1 (5 bases). Germline V CDR1 and CDR2: MNHEY, SMNVEV (reference sequence). The CDR3 has 20 residues. V lost 3 bases, J lost 6 bases, and 30 bases lay in between. The CDR3 DNA follows: TGTGCCAGCAGTTTCGTGCTAAGCCGGGACGGAGGGGTTCTAGGTCAGCCCCAGCATTTT. As protein: CASSFVLSRDGGVLGQPQHF.

This clone showed up just once. J is TRBJ1-1 and V is TRBV12-3 or TRBV12-4; no definite D call. This CDR3 has 11 amino acids. V lost 6 bases to trimming and J lost 4 bases, with 6 bases between them. DNA of the CDR3: TGTGCCAGCAGCGCGGTCACTGAAGCTTTCTTT. Translation: CASSAVTEAFF.

The chain employs TRBV2 and TRBJ1-5; 8 bases map to TRBD1. Trimming took 5 bases from V and 6 from J; bases not matched to a gene: 6. The CDR3 loop spans 14 amino acids. CDR1 SNHLY and CDR2 FYNNEI come from the germline V gene. The CDR3, as DNA: TGTGCCAGCAGTACGGACAGGGAGACTCAGCCCCAGCATTTT. Encoded protein: CASSTDRETQPQHF.

The chain is built from TRBV13 and TRBJ2-3, with D possibly TRBD2 on 5 matching bases. Trimming pared 0 bases from V and 7 bases from J, leaving 11 bases between. From germline, CDR1 is PRHDT and CDR2 FYEKMQ (reference sequence). The CDR3 length is 14 residues. Here the CDR3 reads CASSLGRASHTQYF. DNA of the CDR3: TGTGCCAGCAGCTTAGGCCGGGCTAGCCATACGCAGTATTTT.

The chain joins TRBV2 to TRBJ1-6, with 9 bases fitting TRBD1. This CDR3 comprises 15 residues. V shed 6 bases and J 7 bases; nucleotides not matched to a gene: 7. CDR1 SNHLY and CDR2 FYNNEI come from the germline V gene. CDR3 nucleotides: TGTGCCAGCAGGGCACCCGGGACAGGGAATTCACCCCTCCACTTT. Its translation: CASRAPGTGNSPLHF.